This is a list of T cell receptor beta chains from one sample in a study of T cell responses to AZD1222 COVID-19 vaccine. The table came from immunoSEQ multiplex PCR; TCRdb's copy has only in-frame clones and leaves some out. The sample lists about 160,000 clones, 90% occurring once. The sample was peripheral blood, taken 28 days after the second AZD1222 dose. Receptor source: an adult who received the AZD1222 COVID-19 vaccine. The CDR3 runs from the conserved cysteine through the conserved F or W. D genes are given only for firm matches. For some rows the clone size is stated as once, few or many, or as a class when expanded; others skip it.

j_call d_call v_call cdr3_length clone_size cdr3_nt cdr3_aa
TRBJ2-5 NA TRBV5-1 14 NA TGCGCCAGCAGCGGCGGGAACCAGGGAGAGACCCAGTACTTC CASSGGNQGETQYF
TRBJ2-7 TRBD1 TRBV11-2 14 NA TGTGCCAGCAGCTTGGGGACAGGGGGATACGAGCAGTACTTC CASSLGTGGYEQYF
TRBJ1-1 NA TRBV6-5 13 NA TGTGCCAGCAGTCCGGCGCGAGGCGCTGAAGCTTTCTTT CASSPARGAEAFF
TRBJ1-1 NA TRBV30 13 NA TGTGCCTGGTCTCAGGGGCGGAACACTGAAGCTTTCTTT CAWSQGRNTEAFF
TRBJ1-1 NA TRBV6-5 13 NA TGTGCCACCTGCGGGGGAAGAGGAACTGAAGCTTTCTTT CATCGGRGTEAFF
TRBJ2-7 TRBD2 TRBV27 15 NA TGTGCCAGCAGTTCCCGACTAGCGGGATACTACGAGCAGTACTTC CASSSRLAGYYEQYF
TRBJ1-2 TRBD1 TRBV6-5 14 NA TGTGCCAGCAGCCCCGGGGGACAGATCTATGGCTACACCTTC CASSPGGQIYGYTF
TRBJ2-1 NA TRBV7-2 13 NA TGTGCCAGCAGCAAATTTGCCGTTTGGGAGCAGTTCTTC CASSKFAVWEQFF
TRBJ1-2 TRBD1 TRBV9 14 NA TGTGCCAGCAGCTCAGGGGGTGCTAACTATGGCTACACCTTC CASSSGGANYGYTF
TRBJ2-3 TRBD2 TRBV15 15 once TGTGCCACCAGCACCGGGACTAGCGGGATGAATACGCAGTATTTT CATSTGTSGMNTQYF
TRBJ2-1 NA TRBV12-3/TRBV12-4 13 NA TGTGCCAGCAGTTTAGCGGGAGGAGGCGAGCAGTTCTTC CASSLAGGGEQFF
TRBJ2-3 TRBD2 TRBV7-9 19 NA TGTGCCAGCAGCTTTAAGGCCGGACTAGCGGGAGTATCTGCAGATACGCAGTATTTT CASSFKAGLAGVSADTQYF
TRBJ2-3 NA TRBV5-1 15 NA TGCGCCAGCAGCCCCGCGAGGCGGTCTAGGGATACGCAGTATTTT CASSPARRSRDTQYF
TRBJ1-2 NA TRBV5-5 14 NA TGTGCCAGCAGCTTGACAGGGCCCAGCTATGGCTACACCTTC CASSLTGPSYGYTF
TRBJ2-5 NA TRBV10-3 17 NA TGTGCCATCAGTGAGTCGGGGGGCACCGGGAATATAGGGACCCAGTACTTC CAISESGGTGNIGTQYF
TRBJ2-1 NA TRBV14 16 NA TGTGCCAGCAGCCAGGAAAGGGATAAGGCCTACAATGAGCAGTTCTTC CASSQERDKAYNEQFF
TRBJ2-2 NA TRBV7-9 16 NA TGTGCCAGCCCAGCCGGGGGCCAGTTCAACACCGGGGAGCTGTTTTTT CASPAGGQFNTGELFF
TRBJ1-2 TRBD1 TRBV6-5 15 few TGTGCCAGCAGTTACGACCCGGGACAGACTTATGGCTACACCTTC CASSYDPGQTYGYTF
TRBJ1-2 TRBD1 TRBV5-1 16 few TGCGCCAGCAGCTTGGGCGGGGACAGTGACCTCTATGGCTACACCTTC CASSLGGDSDLYGYTF
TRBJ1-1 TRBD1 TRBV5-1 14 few TGCGCCAGCAGCTTGGGAGGGGGCTACACTGAAGCTTTCTTT CASSLGGGYTEAFF
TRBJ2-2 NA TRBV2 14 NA TGTGCCAGCAGCCGGGTTTCGAACACCGGGGAGCTGTTTTTT CASSRVSNTGELFF
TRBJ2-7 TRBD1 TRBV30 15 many TGTGCCTGGAGGGGAACAGGGGAATCTTGGTACGAGCAGTACTTC CAWRGTGESWYEQYF
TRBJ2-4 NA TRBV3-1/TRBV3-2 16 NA TGTGCCAGCAGCCTTAGGGGCGATCCAGCCAAAAACATTCAGTACTTC CASSLRGDPAKNIQYF
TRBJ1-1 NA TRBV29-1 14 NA TGCAGCGTTGTGATCTCAGGGATGAACACTGAAGCTTTCTTT CSVVISGMNTEAFF